The next 26 T cell receptor beta chains were all read from a single sample in a study of tumor-infiltrating lymphocytes in localized non-small cell lung cancer. TCRdb keeps only in-frame clones here, not all; method: immunoSEQ multiplex PCR. This table has roughly 2,400 clones, 40% to 60% appearing once. The sample consisted of uninvolved lung tissue not adjacent to the tumor. The receptors were gathered from a human donor with non-small cell lung cancer. Some clones in this sample may be carry-over from other donors' samples.

This chain uses TRBV2 with TRBJ1-6; no firm D call. The CDR3 covers 15 residues. V dropped 3 bases and J dropped 4 bases, with 10 bases sitting between them. The germline CDR1 and CDR2 sequences are SNHLY and FYNNEI. The CDR3: CASSEGSVYNSPLHF. The CDR3 DNA sequence: TGTGCCAGCAGTGAGGGGTCAGTTTATAATTCACCCCTCCACTTT.

Remarks on this clone: This sample also contains other DNA sequences that code for the same CDR3. The rearrangement links TRBV30 to TRBJ1-1, with TRBD1 as a possible D gene (5 bases). The CDR3 contains 12 residues. V was shortened by 2 bases and J by 1 base, with 5 bases between the two germline ends. Per germline, CDR1 GTSNPN and CDR2 SVGIG (reference sequence). The CDR3 DNA reads as TGTGCCTGGAGTCAGGGGAACACTGAAGCTTTCTTT. Translating gives CAWSQGNTEAFF.

Only a few counts were recorded for this clone. The V and J genes are TRBV9 and TRBJ1-6, with a possible D match to TRBD1 (5 bases). The germline V gene encodes CDR1 SGDLS and CDR2 YYNGEE. The V end lost 4 bases, the J end lost 10 bases, and 18 bases lay between the germline ends. The CDR3 totals 15 residues. The CDR3 spells CASSPREGEGSPLHF. The CDR3 nucleotides read TGTGCCAGCAGCCCCCGTGAAGGGGAGGGATCACCCCTCCACTTT.

The chain recombines TRBV28 with TRBJ2-7; 9 positions match TRBD2. V was pared by 5 bases and J by 3 bases, with 5 bases of the junction left unmatched. The CDR3 is made up of 14 amino acids. CDR1 and CDR2 (germline): MDHEN, SYDVKM. The CDR3 DNA is TGTGCCAGCAGTCGCGGGGGGGCCCTCTACGAGCAGTACTTC. Encoded protein: CASSRGGALYEQYF.

The V call is TRBV29-1, the J call TRBJ2-7, with no clear D. In germline, CDR1 is SQVTM, CDR2 ANQGSEA. This CDR3 has 11 amino acids. Trimming took off 4 bases at V and 2 bases at J, with 6 bases between the two ends. For the CDR3, the DNA is TGCAGCGTTGGACAAACCTACGAGCAGTACTTC. This translates into CSVGQTYEQYF.

The CDR3, as DNA: TGTGCCACCAGCAGAGTGGTTGCAGATACGCAGTATTTT. As protein: CATSRVVADTQYF. The chain joins TRBV15 to TRBJ2-3; D call uncertain. The V and J ends lost 1 base and 4 bases respectively, with 6 bases between them. The CDR3 is 13 amino acids. Germline lookup yields CDR1 LNHNV and CDR2 YYDKDF (reference sequence).

The rearrangement joins TRBV29-1 to TRBJ2-2; 7 nucleotides align to TRBD1. The CDR3 spans 15 residues. V dropped 4 bases and J dropped 5; count of bases not matched to a gene: 10. CDR1 and CDR2 from the germline V gene are SQVTM and ANQGSEA. CDR3 region: CSVVPGGLGTGELFF. DNA of the CDR3: TGCAGCGTTGTGCCAGGGGGTTTGGGGACCGGGGAGCTGTTTTTT.

This chain joins TRBV12-2 and TRBJ1-3. TRBV12-2 is assigned pseudogene status. The CDR3 extends over 15 amino acids. CDR3 coding DNA: TGTGCAAGTCGCTTGCCGAGGTTTTATGGAAACACCATATATTTT. Translating it yields CASRLPRFYGNTIYF.

In its sample, this clone was seen once. J is TRBJ1-2 and V is TRBV7-2; 9 positions match TRBD1. The CDR3 loop spans 13 amino acids. After removal of 6 bases from V and 7 bases from J, the junction contained 6 bases not matched to a gene. Germline V gene sequence: CDR1 SGHTA, CDR2 FQGNSA. The CDR3: CASRPGQGFGYTF. In DNA form, the CDR3 reads TGTGCCAGCAGGCCGGGACAGGGCTTTGGCTACACCTTC.

This clone was detected a few times. J is TRBJ2-7 and V is TRBV7-9; D unclear. Germline V gives CDR1 SEHNR, CDR2 FQNEAQ (reference sequence). The CDR3 is 11 residues long. Between the trimmed V and J ends, which lost 7 bases and 8 bases, there was a span of 12 bases. Written as DNA, the CDR3 is TGTGCCAGCACCCTACAGTTTAAGCAGTACTTC. This translates into CASTLQFKQYF.

By sample share, this clone is medium-sized. The chain recombines TRBV28 with TRBJ2-7, with TRBD1 matching 9 bases. The junction had 10 bases not matched to a gene; V was cut back by 6 bases and J by 7 bases. The CDR3 is 14 residues long. The germline V gene has CDR1 MDHEN and CDR2 SYDVKM. In DNA form, the CDR3 reads TGTGCCAGCAGCACGGACAGGGGAAGTGCAGAGCAGTACTTC. Amino acids: CASSTDRGSAEQYF.

V is TRBV4-1 and J is TRBJ2-1; 7 bases are shared with TRBD1. Trimming removed 1 base from V and 5 bases from J; junction bases left unmatched: 11. This CDR3 comprises 17 residues. Germline values: CDR1 MGHRA, CDR2 YSYEKL. DNA for the CDR3: TGCGCCAGCAGCCAAGGACCAGGGGGAATTCCCCACAATGAGCAGTTCTTC. It yields the protein CASSQGPGGIPHNEQFF.

V usage is TRBV5-4 and J usage is TRBJ2-7, with 9 positions matching TRBD2. This CDR3 region has 16 residues. Germline lookup yields CDR1 SGHNT and CDR2 YYREEE (reference sequence). Trimming cost V 4 bases and J 0 bases; bases outside gene matches: 8. The chain's CDR3 is CASSETSGGPSYEQYF. The DNA of the CDR3 is TGTGCCAGCAGCGAGACTAGCGGAGGGCCCTCCTACGAGCAGTACTTC.

The chain is built from TRBV29-1 and TRBJ2-2; D may be TRBD1 (6 bases). Germline V gene data show CDR1 as SQVTM and CDR2 as ANQGSEA. The V end lost 6 bases, the J end lost 5 bases, and 16 bases lay between the germline ends. The CDR3 is 14 amino acids. The CDR3, as DNA: TGCAGCGTGGGGGCGAGGGGTGATACCGGGGAGCTGTTTTTT. This gives the protein CSVGARGDTGELFF.

V is TRBV29-1 and J is TRBJ1-2; D perhaps matches TRBD1 (5 bases). CDR1 and CDR2 from the germline V gene are SQVTM and ANQGSEA. Trimming removed 4 bases from V and 4 bases from J, with 13 bases in between. The CDR3 runs 13 residues. CDR3 loop: CSVGPGEGYGYTF. The CDR3 DNA follows: TGCAGCGTTGGTCCGGGGGAAGGCTATGGCTACACCTTC.

This clone has a handful of counts. The CDR3 protein is CASSFSPPLPTNEKLFF. CDR3 coding DNA: TGTGCCAGCAGCTTTAGTCCCCCACTCCCAACTAATGAAAAACTGTTTTTT. The V call is TRBV14, the J call TRBJ1-4; no firm D call. The CDR3 is 17 residues long. Per the germline V gene, CDR1 is SGHDN and CDR2 is FVKESK. V lost 5 bases to trimming and J lost 0 bases, with 16 bases between them.

The V call is TRBV7-2, the J call TRBJ2-1; D possibly corresponds to TRBD2 (6 bases). Trimming removed 3 bases from V and 0 bases from J, with 9 bases in between. This CDR3 has 15 residues. CDR1 and CDR2 from the germline V gene are SGHTA and FQGNSA. CDR3 residues: CASSFSGSSYNEQFF. The CDR3 DNA follows: TGTGCCAGCAGCTTTAGCGGTAGCTCCTACAATGAGCAGTTCTTC.

The chain employs TRBV6-1 and TRBJ1-2, with D perhaps matching TRBD1 (5 bases). Germline assignment: CDR1 MNHNS and CDR2 SASEGT. V lost 8 bases and J 4 bases, leaving 8 bases between the germline ends. The CDR3 has 11 amino acids. CDR3 sequence reads: CASGGGYGYTF. Written as DNA, the CDR3 is TGTGCCAGCGGGGGTGGCTATGGCTACACCTTC.

The J gene is TRBJ2-3, the V gene TRBV10-1, with D perhaps matching TRBD1 (6 bases). The V end was cut by 11 bases, the J end by 2 bases, with 14 bases between. CDR1 and CDR2 from the germline V gene are WNHNN and SYGVQD (reference sequence). This CDR3 contains 13 residues. CDR3 sequence: CAAQGGPTDTQYF. CDR3 nucleotide sequence: TGCGCCGCCCAAGGGGGACCCACAGATACGCAGTATTTT.

The V call is TRBV29-1, the J call TRBJ1-2; TRBD1 agrees at 8 bases. The CDR3 is 12 residues long. Unmatched junction bases numbered 3, after V lost 1 base and J lost 8 bases. Germline CDR1 is SQVTM and CDR2 is ANQGSEA. CDR3 in DNA: TGCAGCGTTGAAGGGCCAGGGGGCGGCTACACCTTC. Amino acids: CSVEGPGGGYTF.

This chain joins TRBV2 and TRBJ2-3; D is possibly TRBD2 (6 bases). CDR1 is SNHLY and CDR2 is FYNNEI in the germline V gene. The CDR3 runs 19 residues. The V end lost 7 bases, the J end lost 2 bases, and 28 bases lay between the germline ends. The CDR3, as DNA: TGTGCCAGCAATTTTTGGGGGGTACAACTACAACCAATCACAGATACGCAGTATTTT. Amino acids: CASNFWGVQLQPITDTQYF.

The chain recombines TRBV7-2 with TRBJ2-2, with TRBD2 matching 12 bases. The CDR3 contains 16 residues. Germline lookup yields CDR1 SGHTA and CDR2 FQGNSA. V trimming: 5 bases; J trimming: 5 bases; junction bases outside the gene matches: 6. CDR3 DNA sequence: TGTGCCAGCAGCCGAGGACTAGCGGGACAGACCGGGGAGCTGTTTTTT. Translated, it gives CASSRGLAGQTGELFF.

The chain uses TRBV5-4 and TRBJ2-1; D is possibly TRBD2 (6 bases). Germline V gives CDR1 SGHNT, CDR2 YYREEE (reference sequence). V dropped 4 bases and J dropped 3 bases, with 14 bases sitting between them. This CDR3 has 15 residues. CDR3 protein: CASSHPGLGYNEQFF. Written as DNA, the CDR3 is TGTGCCAGCAGCCATCCGGGACTCGGCTACAATGAGCAGTTCTTC.

By share, this clone counts as medium-sized (0.01 to 0.1%). V and J are TRBV7-2 and TRBJ2-1; D perhaps matches TRBD1 (6 bases). This CDR3 has 12 amino acids. Germline CDR1 reads SGHTA; CDR2 reads FQGNSA. V gave up 3 bases and J gave up 9 bases, with 9 bases separating them. Here the CDR3 reads CASSFSGVEQFF. CDR3 in DNA: TGTGCCAGCAGCTTCTCAGGGGTTGAGCAGTTCTTC.

This clone is termed large. At one boundary the junction diverges from the germline segment, which might be a read error. The J gene is TRBJ1-2, the V gene TRBV7-2, with D maybe TRBD1 (6 bases). From germline, CDR1 is SGHTA and CDR2 FQGNSA. The CDR3 covers 15 residues. CDR3 in DNA: TGTGCCAGCAGCCCGTCAGGACAGCTACGAGATGGGTACACCTTC. This encodes CASSPSGQLRDGYTF.

This rearrangement joins TRBV7-6 to TRBJ2-7; D not resolved. CDR1 is SGHVS, CDR2 FNYEAQ, per germline. The V and J ends lost 5 bases and 4 bases respectively, with 24 bases between them. This CDR3 is 17 amino acids long. Here the CDR3 reads CASSPRGVSILDYEQYF. CDR3 coding DNA: TGTGCCAGCAGCCCCCGTGGGGTCAGCATCCTCGATTACGAGCAGTACTTC.